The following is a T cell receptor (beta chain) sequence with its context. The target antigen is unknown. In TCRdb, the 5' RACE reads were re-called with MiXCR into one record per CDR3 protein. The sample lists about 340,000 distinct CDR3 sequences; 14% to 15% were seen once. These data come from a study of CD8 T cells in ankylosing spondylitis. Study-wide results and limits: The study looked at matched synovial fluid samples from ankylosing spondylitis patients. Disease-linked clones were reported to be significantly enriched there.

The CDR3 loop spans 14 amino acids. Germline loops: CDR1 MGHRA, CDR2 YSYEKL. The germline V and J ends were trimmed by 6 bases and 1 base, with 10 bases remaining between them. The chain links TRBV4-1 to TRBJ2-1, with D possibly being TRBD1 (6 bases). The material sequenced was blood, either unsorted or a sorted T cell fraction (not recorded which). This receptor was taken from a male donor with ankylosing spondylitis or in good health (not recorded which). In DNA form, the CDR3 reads TGCGCCAGCAGAGGGGGTCGGTCCTACAATGAGCAGTTCTTC. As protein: CASRGGRSYNEQFF.